The 16 T cell receptor beta chains given below trace back to one sample, sequenced in a study of blood T cell repertoires in COVID-19. Using immunoSEQ multiplex PCR, the repertoire was profiled, and TCRdb retains in-frame clones only, with some absent. The profile shows around 70,000 clones, roughly 80% of them singletons. The sequencing sample was made of peripheral blood. The receptors were sampled from a woman between 65 and 79 years old with acute or convalescent COVID-19.

This chain links TRBV19 with TRBJ2-1; TRBD2 matches 12 bases. With V trimmed by 10 bases and J by 7 bases, 8 bases remained unmatched. Germline lookup yields CDR1 LNHDA and CDR2 SQIVND (reference sequence). The CDR3 is made up of 14 amino acids. The CDR3, as DNA: TGTGCCACCCATACTAGCGGGAGGCGGAATGAGCAGTTCTTC. Its translation: CATHTSGRRNEQFF.

The genes are TRBV5-8 and TRBJ1-5; unclear D gene. The length of the CDR3 is 11 residues. V lost 2 bases, J lost 5 bases, and 2 bases lay in between. Germline lookup yields CDR1 SGHTS and CDR2 YDEGEE. The CDR3 region has the DNA TGTGCCAGCAGCTTCGATCAGCCCCAGCATTTT. It encodes CASSFDQPQHF.

V usage is TRBV9 and J usage is TRBJ2-5, with a possible D match to TRBD2 (5 bases). V was shortened by 4 bases and J by 0 bases, with 10 bases between the two germline ends. This CDR3 is 14 amino acids long. CDR1 and CDR2 from the germline V gene are SGDLS and YYNGEE. The CDR3 nucleotides are TGTGCCAGCAGCCCCGAGGGCAACCAAGAGACCCAGTACTTC. Protein: CASSPEGNQETQYF.

This clone was seen only once. The V call is TRBV7-9, the J call TRBJ2-1, with TRBD2 as a possible D gene (5 bases). In germline, CDR1 is SEHNR, CDR2 FQNEAQ (reference sequence). The CDR3 totals 14 residues. Trimming removed 5 bases from V and 10 bases from J, with 18 bases in between. CDR3 loop: CASSPVAGIREQFF. The CDR3 DNA reads as TGTGCCAGCAGCCCCGTGGCGGGCATTCGCGAGCAGTTCTTC.

This clone was observed a handful of times. The J gene is TRBJ1-2, the V gene TRBV7-8, with 9 bases lining up with TRBD1. The length of the CDR3 is 17 residues. Germline loops: CDR1 SGHVS, CDR2 FQNEAQ. Germline trimming cut 3 bases from V and 0 bases from J; bases unmatched to any gene: 8. This chain's CDR3 is CASSFRDRERTNYGYTF. CDR3 in DNA: TGTGCCAGCAGCTTCCGGGACAGGGAACGCACTAACTATGGCTACACCTTC.

This chain joins TRBV6-5 and TRBJ2-1, with 12 bases lining up with TRBD2. This CDR3 comprises 16 residues. V lost 2 bases, J lost 7 bases, and 6 bases stayed unmatched. Per germline, CDR1 MNHEY and CDR2 SVGAGI. The CDR3 spells CASSYLASGRGNEQFF. CDR3 sequence (DNA): TGTGCCAGCAGTTACCTGGCTAGCGGGAGGGGGAATGAGCAGTTCTTC.

This rearrangement joins TRBV28 to TRBJ1-4, with 10 positions matching TRBD1. The V gene end was trimmed by 4 bases and the J gene end by 3 bases; junction bases not matched to a gene: 5. The CDR3 covers 16 residues. Germline V gives CDR1 MDHEN, CDR2 SYDVKM. As DNA, the CDR3 is TGTGCCAGCAGTTCGGGACAGGGGTTATCTAATGAAAAACTGTTTTTT. This encodes CASSSGQGLSNEKLFF. Using reference TRBV28 and TRBJ1-4 for the parts outside the CDR3, the full variable domain is DVKVTQSSRYLVKRTGEKVFLECVQDMDHENMFWYRQDPGLGLRLIYFSYDVKMKEKGDIPEGYSVSREKKERFSLILESASTNQTSMYLCASSSGQGLSNEKLFFGSGTQLSVL.

The chain has TRBV28 and TRBJ1-4; TRBD1 matches at 7 bases. After removal of 1 base from V and 3 bases from J, the junction contained 8 bases not matched to a gene. In germline, CDR1 is MDHEN, CDR2 SYDVKM. This CDR3 spans 17 amino acids. CDR3 sequence reads: CASSLYGRGWSNEKLFF. The CDR3 DNA follows: TGTGCCAGCAGTTTATATGGCAGGGGGTGGTCTAATGAAAAACTGTTTTTT.

The rearrangement links TRBV11-2 to TRBJ1-2; no reliable D call. CDR1 and CDR2 (germline): SGHAT, FQNNGV. Trimming left V 11 bases short and J 7 bases short, with 32 bases between. CDR3 size: 17 residues. The CDR3 loop reads CALAYVSRGLPIPGYTF. In DNA, the CDR3 is TGTGCCCTAGCTTATGTCTCCCGCGGACTACCTATCCCTGGCTACACCTTC. The full variable domain, its missing parts supplied by reference TRBV11-2 and TRBJ1-2, is EAGVAQSPRYKIIEKRQSVAFWCNPISGHATLYWYQQILGQGPKLLIQFQNNGVVDDSQLPKDRFSAERLKGVDSTLKIQPAKLEDSAVYLCALAYVSRGLPIPGYTFGSGTRLTVV.

J is TRBJ2-2 and V is TRBV28; TRBD2 matches 15 bases. The length of the CDR3 is 18 residues. After removal of 3 bases from V and 5 bases from J, the junction contained 7 bases not matched to a gene. In germline, CDR1 is MDHEN, CDR2 SYDVKM. DNA for the CDR3: TGTGCCAGCAGTTTCTGGGGACTAGCGGGAGGTGGTACCGGGGAGCTGTTTTTT. It is translated as CASSFWGLAGGGTGELFF.

In nucleotides, the CDR3 is TGTGCCAGCAGTCTTACTCGCTACCGGGACACCAATCAGCCCCAGCATTTT. Encoded protein: CASSLTRYRDTNQPQHF. V and J are TRBV6-6 and TRBJ1-5; D possibly corresponds to TRBD1 (6 bases). The CDR3 is 17 amino acids. Germline V gene lookup returns CDR1 MNHNY and CDR2 SVGAGI (reference sequence). V was pared by 5 bases and J by 3 bases, with 20 bases between.

This rearrangement joins TRBV4-2 to TRBJ2-7; 8 bases line up with TRBD2. Germline CDR1 and CDR2: LGHNA and YNFKEQ. The CDR3 covers 15 residues. J gave up 6 bases and V 1 base, and 8 bases lay outside the gene matches. The CDR3 reads CASSQVVREGVEQYF. CDR3 nucleotide sequence: TGTGCCAGCAGCCAAGTCGTCCGGGAGGGTGTCGAGCAGTACTTC.

The V and J genes are TRBV14 and TRBJ2-2; the match to TRBD2 covers 13 bases. Per germline, CDR1 SGHDN and CDR2 FVKESK. The CDR3 has 17 amino acids. Trimming took 0 bases from V and 5 from J; bases not matched to a gene: 3. DNA of the CDR3: TGTGCCAGCAGCCAAGAGTGGGGACTAGCGGGGACCGGGGAGCTGTTTTTT. Its protein product is CASSQEWGLAGTGELFF.

This rearrangement joins TRBV5-1 to TRBJ1-4, with 9 bases aligning to TRBD1. The CDR3 covers 13 residues. Germline V lookup: CDR1 SGHRS, CDR2 YFSETQ. The V segment lost 4 bases and the J segment 7 bases; nucleotides outside the gene matches: 2. The CDR3 loop is CASSLGQGEKLFF. The CDR3 region has the DNA TGCGCCAGCAGCCTGGGACAGGGTGAAAAACTGTTTTTT.

J is TRBJ2-1 and V is TRBV6-1; 8 bases match TRBD2. Looked up from germline, CDR1 is MNHNS and CDR2 is SASEGT. J was trimmed by 6 bases and V by 3 bases; bases with no gene match: 10. CDR3 length equals 16 residues. The CDR3 DNA is TGTGCCAGCAGTGATTATGGGAGGACTAGCACCAATGAGCAGTTCTTC. This translates into CASSDYGRTSTNEQFF.

The rearrangement uses TRBV28 and TRBJ2-5; D perhaps matches TRBD1 (5 bases). CDR3 length equals 15 residues. With 7 bases removed from V and 7 bases from J, the gap between germline ends came to 22 bases. CDR1 MDHEN and CDR2 SYDVKM come from the germline V gene. The CDR3 nucleotides read TGTGCCAGCACCATATCTCGACAGTTCGACGGGACCCAGTACTTC. Residues: CASTISRQFDGTQYF.